This TCR beta chain derives from a study of human T cells and chemical hapten exposure. As for the study in general: Each week of the approximately 23-week study, patients had diphenylcyclopropenone applied to the scalp. Patients, largely female, had alopecia areata, totalis or universalis.

Regarding the study as a whole: TCRs exceeding a frequency of 1 in 1000 stayed unchanged under DPC sensitization.

In regard to this clonotype: Its antigen is not identified.

Sample time point: patch test 3, about 24 weeks after DPC sensitization. Treatment defined: therapeutic diphenylcyclopropenone sensitization with weekly scalp DPC. The library gave individual cDNA molecules unique molecular identifiers. In TCRdb, the RACE reads were re-called with MiXCR into one record per CDR3 protein. The top ten clones hold approximately 2.3% of a sample with about 190,000 distinct CDR3 sequences, under 25% of them seen once. Germline V gene lookup returns CDR1 SGHTA and CDR2 FQGTGA. V was shortened by 4 bases and J by 7 bases, with 8 bases between the two germline ends. This CDR3 has 13 residues.

The V call is TRBV7-3, the J call TRBJ1-6; D gene uncertain. The TCR was taken from a woman aged 40 to 49 with alopecia areata. Some clones in this sample may be carry-over from other donors' samples. The sequencing used whole blood, collected in connection with sensitization to the hapten diphenylcyclopropenone (DPC). The DNA of the CDR3 is TGTGCCAGCAGCTATTCGCAGAATTCACCCCTCCACTTT. It yields the protein CASSYSQNSPLHF. The full variable domain, in which reference TRBV7-3 and TRBJ1-6 provide the parts outside the CDR3, is GAGVSQTPSNKVTEKGKYVELRCDPISGHTALYWYRQSLGQGPEFLIYFQGTGAADDSGLPNDRFFAVRPEGSVSTLKIQRTERGDSAVYLCASSYSQNSPLHFGNGTRLTVT.